The rows below give T cell receptor beta chains drawn from one sample of a study of cytomegalovirus exposure and HLA in healthy donors. The method was immunoSEQ multiplex PCR; TCRdb's version includes in-frame clones alone and lacks a portion of them. The sample shows about 110,000 clones, roughly 87% of them seen only once. Sample: PBMCs. The origin of the receptors is a woman younger than 35 in good health and CMV-seronegative. Each CDR3 is given with its conserved first and last residue. D genes are given only for firm matches. Expanded clones get a size class; other rows say once, few or many, or leave the size out.

D	V	J	size	CDR3	DNA
NA	TRBV7-8	TRBJ1-2	NA	CASSLALQVRYGYTF	TGTGCCAGCAGCTTAGCTTTACAGGTCCGCTATGGCTACACCTTC
TRBD2	TRBV11-3	TRBJ2-7	NA	CASSPGTSFSEQYF	TGTGCCAGCAGCCCGGGGACTAGCTTTTCCGAGCAGTACTTC
TRBD2	TRBV4-1	TRBJ2-3	NA	CASSQDPSGGVSQYF	TGCGCCAGCAGCCAAGATCCTAGCGGGGGGGTCTCGCAGTATTTT
TRBD1	TRBV6-1	TRBJ1-2	NA	CASSAGQEFYGYTF	TGTGCCAGCAGCGCCGGACAGGAATTCTATGGCTACACCTTC
TRBD2	TRBV15	TRBJ2-5	NA	CATSRDRGRGEETQYF	TGTGCCACCAGCAGAGATCGAGGGAGGGGAGAAGAGACCCAGTACTTC
TRBD1	TRBV5-4	TRBJ1-4	NA	CASTVRGQGNEKLFF	TGTGCCAGCACCGTGAGGGGACAGGGAAATGAAAAACTGTTTTTT
TRBD2	TRBV4-2	TRBJ2-7	once	CASSQDPGLGGYEQYF	TGTGCCAGCAGCCAAGATCCGGGACTAGGGGGCTACGAGCAGTACTTC
TRBD2	TRBV9	TRBJ2-1	once	CASSVGTSGKGEQFF	TGTGCCAGCAGCGTAGGGACTAGCGGGAAAGGTGAGCAGTTCTTC
NA	TRBV28	TRBJ2-1	NA	CASSTQGSEQFF	TGTGCCAGCAGTACACAGGGCTCTGAGCAGTTCTTC
NA	TRBV18	TRBJ1-2	NA	CASSPPGENYGYTF	TGTGCCAGCTCACCCCCAGGGGAGAACTATGGCTACACCTTC
TRBD1	TRBV15	TRBJ2-7	once	CATSRAGGKEYF	TGTGCCACCAGCAGAGCAGGGGGCAAGGAGTACTTC
NA	TRBV28	TRBJ1-2	NA	CASSLKTSYGYTF	TGTGCCAGCAGTTTAAAAACTAGCTATGGCTACACCTTC
NA	TRBV6-5	TRBJ2-1	NA	CASSSAEYNEQFF	TGTGCCAGCAGTTCGGCGGAATACAATGAGCAGTTCTTC
TRBD1	TRBV6-1	TRBJ1-2	once	CASSEAEGAPGGYTF	TGTGCCAGCAGTGAAGCGGAGGGGGCCCCGGGAGGCTACACCTTC
TRBD2	TRBV6-4	TRBJ2-4	few	CASSETSGGANIQYF	TGTGCCAGCAGTGAGACTAGCGGGGGGGCCAACATTCAGTACTTC
NA	TRBV9	TRBJ1-2	NA	CASSVDRDYGYTF	TGTGCCAGCAGCGTAGACAGGGACTATGGCTACACCTTC
NA	TRBV18	TRBJ1-1	NA	CASSQTRGTNTEAFF	TGTGCCAGCTCACAAACAAGAGGGACTAACACTGAAGCTTTCTTT
NA	TRBV11-1	TRBJ2-1	NA	CASSLGPSEFF	TGTGCCAGCAGCTTAGGCCCTTCGGAGTTCTTC
TRBD1	TRBV9	TRBJ2-5	NA	CASSVGQGVLETQYF	TGTGCCAGCAGCGTAGGACAGGGAGTCCTCGAGACCCAGTACTTC
TRBD2	TRBV27	TRBJ2-3	NA	CASSPSGSTDTQYF	TGTGCCAGCAGTCCTAGCGGGAGCACAGATACGCAGTATTTT
TRBD1	TRBV6-6	TRBJ2-7	few	CASSYSPGGSYEQYF	TGTGCCAGCAGTTACTCGCCAGGGGGCTCCTACGAGCAGTACTTC
NA	TRBV19	TRBJ2-7	NA	CASPTGPYEQYF	TGTGCCAGTCCGACAGGACCCTACGAGCAGTACTTC
NA	TRBV27	TRBJ1-2	NA	CASSLSYGLYGYTF	TGTGCCAGCAGTTTATCGTACGGACTCTATGGCTACACCTTC
NA	TRBV2	TRBJ2-7	NA	CASTAGPDYEQYF	TGTGCCAGCACGGCGGGCCCCGATTACGAGCAGTACTTC
TRBD1	TRBV7-6	TRBJ2-5	NA	CASSLVGQAETQYF	TGTGCCAGCAGCTTAGTGGGACAGGCAGAGACCCAGTACTTC
TRBD2	TRBV9	TRBJ2-3	NA	CASSGRLAGGLTDTQYF	TGTGCCAGCAGCGGCAGACTAGCGGGGGGCCTCACAGATACGCAGTATTTT
TRBD1	TRBV19	TRBJ1-1	NA	CASGRQGIEAFF	TGTGCCAGTGGGAGACAGGGGATTGAAGCTTTCTTT
NA	TRBV4-3	TRBJ2-7	once	CASSQPTDRHYEQYF	TGCGCCAGCAGCCAACCCACCGACAGGCACTACGAGCAGTACTTC